Here is one TCR beta chain with its context. This CDR3 spans 13 amino acids. Germline V lookup: CDR1 KGHSY, CDR2 FQNENV. Deletions cut 4 bases from V and 3 bases from J, with 10 bases between. The assay was immunoSEQ multiplex PCR, and TCRdb's table has in-frame clones only and misses some. Seen here are roughly 90,000 clones, more than 85% observed once, and the top ten hold roughly 1.9%. This sample was taken from a study of T cell changes during pregnancy in multiple sclerosis. This rearrangement joins TRBV16 to TRBJ2-7, with D possibly TRBD1 on 5 matching bases. This sequence was found in a female donor in good health, enrolled as a control in a pregnancy study. The sequences come from peripheral blood, collected in the first trimester of pregnancy. As DNA, the CDR3 is TGTGCCAGCAGCCCTACCGACAGCTACGAGCAGTACTTC. Translating gives CASSPTDSYEQYF.